These 17 T cell receptor beta chains came from one sample sequenced in a study of blood T cell repertoires in COVID-19. TCRdb keeps only in-frame clones here, not all; method: immunoSEQ multiplex PCR. The repertoire consists of 300,000 to 450,000 clones, with around nine tenths occurring once and the leading ten covering 0.85% to 1.3%. The sequenced sample consisted of PBMCs or T cells enriched from blood (not recorded which). These receptor sequences come from a woman aged 30 to 39 who had been exposed to COVID-19.

This chain connects TRBV4-2 to TRBJ2-1; 8 bases are shared with TRBD2. Trimming at V came to 4 bases and at J to 5 bases, leaving 7 bases not matched to a gene. The CDR3 contains 15 residues. Germline CDR1 and CDR2: LGHNA and YNFKEQ. CDR3 DNA sequence: TGTGCCAGCAGCCGGATGGGACTAGACAACAATGAGCAGTTCTTC. Translating gives CASSRMGLDNNEQFF.

This sequence joins TRBV19 and TRBJ2-4; TRBD1 matches 8 bases. V was pared by 3 bases and J by 15 bases, with 13 bases of the junction left unmatched. The CDR3 is 14 amino acids. The V gene's germline CDR1 is LNHDA and CDR2 SQIVND (reference sequence). The CDR3 coding sequence is TGTGCCAGTAGTATTGGCCAGGGGGCGATCCTTATGTACTTC. Its protein product is CASSIGQGAILMYF.

The CDR3 loop is CASSPPGPKEGEQFF. In DNA form, the CDR3 reads TGTGCCAGCTCACCACCAGGTCCGAAAGAGGGTGAGCAGTTCTTC. J is TRBJ2-1 and V is TRBV18; TRBD2 is a possible D gene (5 bases). Germline V gives CDR1 KGHSH, CDR2 LQKENI. This CDR3 has 15 amino acids. Between the trimmed V and J ends, which lost 0 bases and 9 bases, there was a span of 15 bases.

The V call is TRBV9, the J call TRBJ2-1; 9 bases are shared with TRBD2. The CDR3 length is 16 residues. Looked up from germline, CDR1 is SGDLS and CDR2 is YYNGEE. V lost 3 bases and J lost 3; bases outside the gene matches: 7. For the CDR3, the DNA is TGTGCCAGCAGCGGACCGGGACTAGCAGACTACAATGAGCAGTTCTTC. This codes for CASSGPGLADYNEQFF.

The rearrangement joins TRBV6-1 to TRBJ2-6, with 7 bases fitting TRBD1. CDR3 length: 19 amino acids. V dropped 2 bases and J dropped 3; count of bases not matched to a gene: 13. The V gene's germline CDR1 is MNHNS and CDR2 SASEGT. The CDR3 protein is CASSERQGPLESGANVLTF. Here the CDR3 DNA reads TGTGCCAGCAGTGAAAGACAGGGCCCCCTAGAAAGTGGGGCCAACGTCCTGACTTTC.

This sequence joins TRBV10-3 and TRBJ2-1; maybe TRBD2 (5 bases). Trimming stripped 10 bases from V and 5 bases from J, with 21 bases between. The CDR3 length is 15 residues. The germline V gene encodes CDR1 ENHRY and CDR2 SYGVKD. This CDR3 reads CATLDFSKSDNEQFF. Written as DNA, the CDR3 is TGTGCCACCTTGGACTTTTCTAAAAGTGACAATGAGCAGTTCTTC.

The V and J genes are TRBV28 and TRBJ2-1; the match to TRBD2 covers 10 bases. Germline V gene sequence: CDR1 MDHEN, CDR2 SYDVKM. V trimming: 5 bases; J trimming: 4 bases; junction bases outside the gene matches: 20. The CDR3 extends over 20 amino acids. CDR3 DNA: TGTGCCAGCAGTGCCTACGAAACCGGGACTAGCGAGATTCATTACAATGAGCAGTTCTTC. This gives the protein CASSAYETGTSEIHYNEQFF.

The rearrangement joins TRBV7-9 to TRBJ1-4, with 8 bases identical to TRBD1. V shed 2 bases and J 2 bases; nucleotides not matched to a gene: 4. CDR1 is SEHNR, CDR2 FQNEAQ, per germline (reference sequence). The CDR3 loop spans 16 amino acids. CDR3 sequence: CASSLYGQGTNEKLFF. CDR3 coding DNA: TGTGCCAGCAGCTTATATGGACAGGGTACTAATGAAAAACTGTTTTTT.

The chain is built from TRBV24-1 and TRBJ1-1, with TRBD1 as a possible D gene (5 bases). The germline gives CDR1 KGHDR, CDR2 SFDVKD. Trimming took 4 bases from V and 3 from J, leaving 14 bases between them. The CDR3 covers 15 residues. The CDR3 DNA sequence: TGTGCCACCAGTGACCCAAGGGGTGAGGACACTGAAGCTTTCTTT. Protein sequence: CATSDPRGEDTEAFF.

The CDR3 loop reads CATRSSGGGGGYTF. CDR3 sequence (DNA): TGTGCCACGAGGTCTTCAGGGGGCGGGGGTGGCTACACCTTC. The chain uses TRBV24-1 and TRBJ1-2; the match to TRBD1 covers 8 bases. The CDR3 covers 14 residues. Germline-derived CDR1 and CDR2 are KGHDR and SFDVKD. After removal of 10 bases from V and 7 bases from J, the junction contained 13 bases not matched to a gene.

The chain links TRBV7-3 to TRBJ2-1; 7 bases match TRBD1. The germline gives CDR1 SGHTA, CDR2 FQGTGA. Germline trimming cut 8 bases from V and 9 bases from J; bases unmatched to any gene: 7. The length of the CDR3 is 12 residues. The DNA for the CDR3 is TGTGCCAGCGGAGACAGGGACCGTGAGCAGTTCTTC. Translated, it gives CASGDRDREQFF.

The chain carries TRBV3-1 (or the pseudogene TRBV3-2) and TRBJ1-1, with D hard to call. Germline CDR1 and CDR2: LGHDT and YNNKEL (reference sequence). This CDR3 is built from 13 residues. Trimming removed 6 bases from V and 3 bases from J, with 11 bases in between. This chain's CDR3 is CASSPQVDTEAFF. The CDR3 DNA is TGTGCCAGCAGTCCGCAGGTTGACACTGAAGCTTTCTTT.

This clone occurred once. The rearrangement links TRBV7-8 to TRBJ1-5; 8 nucleotides line up with TRBD1. Germline CDR1 and CDR2: SGHVS and FQNEAQ. The trim removed 2 bases at V and 1 base at J, leaving 16 bases unmatched. The CDR3 loop spans 20 amino acids. CDR3 amino acids: CASSLRGLGRGLWSNQPQHF. Here the CDR3 DNA reads TGTGCCAGCAGCTTAAGGGGATTAGGCAGGGGGCTTTGGAGCAATCAGCCCCAGCATTTT.

V gene TRBV11-1 combines with J gene TRBJ2-1, with 7 bases aligning to TRBD2. This CDR3 has 15 amino acids. J lost 6 bases, V lost 2 bases, and 7 bases had no gene match. Germline values: CDR1 SGHAT, CDR2 FQDESV (reference sequence). In DNA, the CDR3 is TGTGCCAGCAGCTTACGGCTAGCGGCTTCCAATGAGCAGTTCTTC. Its translation is CASSLRLAASNEQFF.

This chain joins TRBV28 and TRBJ1-5; TRBD1 agrees at 7 bases. Per the germline V gene, CDR1 is MDHEN and CDR2 is SYDVKM. V dropped 8 bases and J dropped 2; count of bases not matched to a gene: 6. The CDR3 is 14 amino acids. CDR3 nucleotides: TGTGCCAGCGGGCCGACAGGGCGCAATCAGCCCCAGCATTTT. Protein sequence: CASGPTGRNQPQHF.

The chain employs TRBV10-3 and TRBJ1-1; D possibly corresponds to TRBD1 (5 bases). The CDR3 is 14 amino acids. V was shortened by 2 bases and J by 1 base, with 8 bases between the two germline ends. Germline V gives CDR1 ENHRY, CDR2 SYGVKD. The CDR3 DNA is TGTGCCATCAGTGAGGGACACACGAACACTGAAGCTTTCTTT. Amino acid sequence: CAISEGHTNTEAFF.

The J gene is TRBJ2-1, the V gene TRBV6-4; 13 bases align to TRBD2. The CDR3 loop spans 15 amino acids. The V gene's germline CDR1 is MRHNA and CDR2 SNTAGT. The ends lost 5 bases at V and 5 bases at J; junction bases unmatched: 3. The CDR3 nucleotides read TGTGCCAGCAGTCAGGGACTAGCGGGACACAATGAGCAGTTCTTC. It translates to CASSQGLAGHNEQFF.